These 2 T cell receptor delta chains share one sample of origin, sequenced in a study of Vδ1+ human thymocytes. Study-level results: Thymic TRG and TRD repertoires appeared highly polyclonal.

The template was reverse-transcribed extracted RNA. The CDR3 regions were amplified by multiplex PCR from V-gene primers to a constant-region primer. TCRdb re-identified clones in the multiplex PCR reads via CATT. The data contain around 23,000 delta-chain clones, around 7.7% of them seen just once; the ten biggest clones take up about 1%. The antigens for these receptors are not known. Material for sequencing was Vdelta1+ gamma-delta thymocytes from the thymus. Regarding subset: FACS-sorted CD3+ TCRalphabeta- TCRVdelta1+ TCRVdelta2- thymocytes. The receptors were gathered from a girl less than two years old who had congenital heart surgery.

The chain carries TRDV1 and TRDJ1; D gene uncertain. Trimming pared 7 bases from V and 4 bases from J, leaving 7 bases between. The germline V gene has CDR1 TSWWSYY and CDR2 QGS. The CDR3 is 11 residues long. The CDR3 reads CALESSDKLIF. The CDR3 bases are TGTGCTCTTGAGTCCAGCGATAAACTCATCTTT.

This clone has a handful of counts. The chain recombines TRDV1 with TRDJ1, with a possible D match to TRDD3 (5 bases). The germline CDR1 and CDR2 sequences are TSWWSYY and QGS. Trimming took 0 bases from V and 9 from J, leaving 29 bases between them. This CDR3 contains 19 residues. The CDR3 DNA reads as TGTGCTCTTGGGGAACTACTCCCCTCCGGATTGGGAACCAGGGGAGAACTCATCTTT. This encodes CALGELLPSGLGTRGELIF.